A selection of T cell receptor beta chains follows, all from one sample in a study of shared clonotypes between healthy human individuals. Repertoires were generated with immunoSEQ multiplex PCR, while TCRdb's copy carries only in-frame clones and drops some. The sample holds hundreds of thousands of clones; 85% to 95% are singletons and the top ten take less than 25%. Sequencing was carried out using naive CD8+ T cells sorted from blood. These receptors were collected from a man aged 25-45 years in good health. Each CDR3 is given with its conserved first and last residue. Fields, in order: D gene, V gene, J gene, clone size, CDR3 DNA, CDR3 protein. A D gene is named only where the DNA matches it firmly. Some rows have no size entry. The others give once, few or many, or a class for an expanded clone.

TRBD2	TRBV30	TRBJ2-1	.	TGTGCCTGGAGTTTTGGGGGACTAGCGGGCGTCAATGAGCAGTTCTTC	CAWSFGGLAGVNEQFF
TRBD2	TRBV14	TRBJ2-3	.	TGTGCCAGCAGCCAAGTTAGGGAGGGATCCACAGATACGCAGTATTTT	CASSQVREGSTDTQYF
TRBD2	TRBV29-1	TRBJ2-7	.	TGCAGCGTCCCCGGGACTACCAACTACGAGCAGTACTTC	CSVPGTTNYEQYF
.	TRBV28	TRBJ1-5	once	TGTGCCAGCAGTTGGGGGGCCAGCGGCAATCAGCCCCAGCATTTT	CASSWGASGNQPQHF
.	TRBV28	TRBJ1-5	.	TGTGCCAGCAGTCGGCCCCCGGCTAGCAATCAGCCCCAGCATTTT	CASSRPPASNQPQHF
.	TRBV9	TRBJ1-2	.	TGTGCCAGCAGCCGGGGTGAATTGTACTATGGCTACACCTTC	CASSRGELYYGYTF
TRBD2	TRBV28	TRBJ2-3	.	TGTGCCAGCAGTTTGGGGGCGGGAGGCCCAGATACGCAGTATTTT	CASSLGAGGPDTQYF
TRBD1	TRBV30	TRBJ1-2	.	TGTGCCTGGAGTGATGGGACAGGAGCTGGCTACACCTTC	CAWSDGTGAGYTF
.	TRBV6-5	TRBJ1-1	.	TGTGCCACGCAAACAGTAAACACTGAAGCTTTCTTT	CATQTVNTEAFF
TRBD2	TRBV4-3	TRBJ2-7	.	TGCGCCAGCAGCCAAGGCCGGACTAGCGGCCCTTACGAGCAGTACTTC	CASSQGRTSGPYEQYF
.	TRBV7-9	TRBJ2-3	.	TGTGCCAGCAACTTAGAAGGATCAGATACGCAGTATTTT	CASNLEGSDTQYF
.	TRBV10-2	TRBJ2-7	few	TGCGCCAGCAGGCCTACCGGCTACGAGCAGTACTTC	CASRPTGYEQYF
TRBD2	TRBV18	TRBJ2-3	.	TGTGCCAGCTCACCCAGCCCGGGACTAGCCACAGATACGCAGTATTTT	CASSPSPGLATDTQYF
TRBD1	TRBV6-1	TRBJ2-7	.	TGTGCCAGCAGTGGCCCCGGGACAGGGATTATCTACGAGCAGTACTTC	CASSGPGTGIIYEQYF
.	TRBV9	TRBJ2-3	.	TGTGCCAGCAGCGCCTCGAGTCAGGGCACAGATACGCAGTATTTT	CASSASSQGTDTQYF
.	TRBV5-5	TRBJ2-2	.	TGTGCCAGCACCATTACCGGGGAGCTGTTTTTT	CASTITGELFF
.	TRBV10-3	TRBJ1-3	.	TGTGCCATCAGTGAGGTCCGGGACGGACTTGGAAACACCATATATTTT	CAISEVRDGLGNTIYF
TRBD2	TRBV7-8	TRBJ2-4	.	TGTGCCAGCAGCCTAGGGGTTGCGGGAGACATTCAGTACTTC	CASSLGVAGDIQYF
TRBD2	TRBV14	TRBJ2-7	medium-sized	TGTGCCAGCAGCCAGGGGACTAGCGGAAGCTCCTACGAGCAGTACTTC	CASSQGTSGSSYEQYF
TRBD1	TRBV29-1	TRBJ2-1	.	TGCAGCGTTTTAGGGCAGGGGGCCTACAATGAGCAGTTCTTC	CSVLGQGAYNEQFF
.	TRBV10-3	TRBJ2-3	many	TGTGCCATGGCGGGGAAGCGTACAGATACGCAGTATTTT	CAMAGKRTDTQYF
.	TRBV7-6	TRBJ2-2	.	TGTGCCAGCAGCTTGGAAACAGGTCCTGACGGGGAGCTGTTTTTT	CASSLETGPDGELFF
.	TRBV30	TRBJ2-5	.	TGTGCCTGGAGTTACGCAGGAGGCCCCAAAGAGACCCAGTACTTC	CAWSYAGGPKETQYF
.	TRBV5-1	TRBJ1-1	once	TGCGCCAGCAGCTTGATCGAACTCGGAATACAAAGCTTTTTT	CASSLIELGIQSFF
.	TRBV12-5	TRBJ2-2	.	TGTGCTAGTGCCTCTCCTCCGTTCGGGGAGCTGTTTTTT	CASASPPFGELFF
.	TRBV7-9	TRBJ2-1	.	TGTGCCAGCAGCTTAGGTGTTGTCGGGAACTACAATGAGCAGTTCTTC	CASSLGVVGNYNEQFF
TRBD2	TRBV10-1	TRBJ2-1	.	TGCGCCAGCAGTCCTGTAGCGGGATTCTCCTACAATGAGCAGTTCTTC	CASSPVAGFSYNEQFF
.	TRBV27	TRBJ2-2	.	TGTGCCAGCAGTTTCCTCCCCACAAGACAGCGGCCCGGGGAGCTGTTTTTT	CASSFLPTRQRPGELFF
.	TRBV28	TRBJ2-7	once	TGTGCCAGCAGTTTCTCCCAGGACAGAACCTACGAGCAGTACTTC	CASSFSQDRTYEQYF
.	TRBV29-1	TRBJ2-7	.	TGCAGCGTTGTTGGGGGAACTGACTACGAGCAGTACTTC	CSVVGGTDYEQYF
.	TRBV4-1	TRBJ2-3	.	TGCGCCAGCAGCCAAGTACCGATAGATACGCAGTATTTT	CASSQVPIDTQYF
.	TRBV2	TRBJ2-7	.	TGTGCCAGCGTGGCAGGGGTGTTCTACGAGCAGTACTTC	CASVAGVFYEQYF
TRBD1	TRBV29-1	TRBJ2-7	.	TGCAGCGTTGGTGGCCGACAGGGGTCGAGCTACGAGCAGTACTTC	CSVGGRQGSSYEQYF
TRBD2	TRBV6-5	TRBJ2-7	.	TGTGCCAGCAGTTACCGCTGGACTAGCGGGAGTTACGAGCAGTACTTC	CASSYRWTSGSYEQYF
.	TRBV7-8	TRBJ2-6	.	TGTGCCAGCAGCTTAGGGATCGAGATCGATCTCTCTGGGGCCAACGTCCTGACTTTC	CASSLGIEIDLSGANVLTF
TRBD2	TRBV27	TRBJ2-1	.	TGTGCCAGCAGGCCCGGGACTAGCGGCCACAATGAGCAGTTCTTC	CASRPGTSGHNEQFF
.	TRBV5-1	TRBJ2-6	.	TGCGCCAGCAGCTTAAGTCCTGGGGCCAACGTCCTGACTTTC	CASSLSPGANVLTF
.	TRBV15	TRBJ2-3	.	TGTGCCACCAGCAGAGTTGGGGGACCGGATACGCAGTATTTT	CATSRVGGPDTQYF
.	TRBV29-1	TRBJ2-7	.	TGCAGCGTTGATTTGGGCTCCAACTACGAGCAGTACTTC	CSVDLGSNYEQYF
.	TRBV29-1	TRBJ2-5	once	TGCAGCGTTAGATTACAGAACGATCAAGAGACCCAGTACTTC	CSVRLQNDQETQYF